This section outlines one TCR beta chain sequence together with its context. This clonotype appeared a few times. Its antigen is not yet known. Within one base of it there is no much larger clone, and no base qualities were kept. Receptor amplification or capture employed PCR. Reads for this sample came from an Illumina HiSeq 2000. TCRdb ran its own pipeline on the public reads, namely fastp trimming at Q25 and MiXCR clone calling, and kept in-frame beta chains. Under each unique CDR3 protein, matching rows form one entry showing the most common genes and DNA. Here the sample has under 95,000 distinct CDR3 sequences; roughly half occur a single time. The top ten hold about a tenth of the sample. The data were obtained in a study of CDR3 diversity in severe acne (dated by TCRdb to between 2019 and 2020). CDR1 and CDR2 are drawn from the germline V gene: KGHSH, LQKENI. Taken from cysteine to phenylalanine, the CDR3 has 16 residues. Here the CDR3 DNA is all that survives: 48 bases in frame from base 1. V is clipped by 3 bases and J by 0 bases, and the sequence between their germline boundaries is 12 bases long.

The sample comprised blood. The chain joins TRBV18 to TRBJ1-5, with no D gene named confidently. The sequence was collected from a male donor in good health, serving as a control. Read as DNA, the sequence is TGTGCCAGCTCACCCCAAGGATCTTCTAGCAATCAGCCCCAGCATTTT. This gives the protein CASSPQGSSSNQPQHF.